This record looks at one T cell receptor (beta chain) sequence and its context. What it binds is not known. Per the germline V gene, CDR1 is SGHNT and CDR2 is YYREEE (reference sequence). The CDR3 contains 13 residues. Trimming shortened V by 4 bases and J by 5 bases, and 10 bases separated the two germline ends. Each CDR3 protein is one row after TCRdb ran MiXCR on the reads. The sample has roughly 990,000 distinct CDR3 sequences, roughly 30% seen once; the top ten hold under 15%. The sample is drawn from a study of T cell repertoires in cytomegalovirus infection. Overall study findings and caveats: CMV carriers with the relevant HLA were identified by cumulative public TCR beta family frequency. Dominating the ex vivo response were HLA-C-restricted CMV-specific TCR beta clonotypes.

The receptor was derived from a human donor in good health (CMV status not recorded). Some clones in this sample may be carry-over from other donors' samples. The sample was cultured CD8+ T cells from PBMCs, taken from culture after CMV antigen stimulation. This chain connects TRBV5-4 to TRBJ2-1; possible D gene TRBD2, 7 bases. In DNA, the CDR3 is TGTGCCAGCAGCGGGGGGGCAAACAATGAGCAGTTCTTC. Encoded protein: CASSGGANNEQFF. The full variable domain, its missing parts supplied by reference TRBV5-4 and TRBJ2-1, is ETGVTQSPTHLIKTRGQQVTLRCSSQSGHNTVSWYQQALGQGPQFIFQYYREEENGRGNFPPRFSGLQFPNYSSELNVNALELDDSALYLCASSGGANNEQFFGPGTRLTVL.